This TCR beta chain was captured by sequencing in a study of blood T cell repertoires in COVID-19. Each participant's cohort was designated according to participant-reported clinical history. Here immunoSEQ multiplex PCR was the method, and the copy in TCRdb shows in-frame clones only, minus some. The sample records 350,000 to 400,000 clones, around 87% being singletons. The sequencing sample was made of PBMCs or T cells enriched from blood (not recorded which). This sequence originates from a man aged 40-50 years in a cohort exposed to, infected with or recovered from COVID-19 (not recorded which).

The CDR3 nucleotides read TGTGCCAGCAGCAAAGGGTCAGGGGCTCTCTATGGCTACACCTTC. Amino acids: CASSKGSGALYGYTF. This chain joins TRBV21-1 and TRBJ1-2; the table's D call, TRBD1, has no DNA check behind it. TRBV21-1 is given as a pseudogene. This CDR3 has 15 residues.